This T cell receptor (beta chain) was identified in a study of blood T cells in healthy people across ages. Background on the study: For every two T cells, template switching captured about one barcoded beta molecule. Study-level points and caveats: Possibly confounding the expanded clonotype changes was the fact that donor CMV status was unknown. TCR beta diversity per million T cells fell roughly linearly with age. Conclusively comparing naive with antigen-experienced cells was impossible with unsorted PBMCs.

Details on this clonotype: Its antigen is still unknown.

For the second PCR, which ran for about 6 to 12 cycles, a sample-barcoded 5' primer and a J-beta primer mix were used. TCRdb independently ran MiXCR on the 5' RACE reads; one entry per CDR3 protein. The sample has 800,000 to 900,000 distinct CDR3 sequences, under 80% seen once. Germline values: CDR1 DFQATT, CDR2 SNEGSKA (reference sequence). Trimming took off 4 bases at V and 7 bases at J, with 8 bases between the two ends. CDR3 length: 11 residues. The sequencing input was blood. This clonotype originated in a man aged 30 to 39 in good health. The rearrangement uses TRBV20-1 and TRBJ2-1; the D is unclear. This chain's CDR3 is CSAMLWNEQFF. Here the CDR3 DNA reads TGCAGTGCTATGTTGTGGAATGAGCAGTTCTTC.